These 4 T cell receptor beta chains share one sample of origin, sequenced in a study of blood T cell repertoires in COVID-19. TCRdb's table, derived via immunoSEQ multiplex PCR, lists solely in-frame clones and lacks some. The table includes approximately 140,000 clones, roughly 87% detected once. Sequencing input: peripheral blood. These TCRs come from a woman aged 55-75 years with active or convalescent COVID-19.

The genes are TRBV4-3 and TRBJ2-1, with a possible D match to TRBD2 (5 bases). Germline values: CDR1 LGHNA, CDR2 YSLEER. The V and J ends lost 6 bases and 0 bases respectively, with 15 bases between them. This CDR3 comprises 16 residues. The CDR3 spells CASRVIAFGSYNEQFF. CDR3 DNA sequence: TGCGCCAGCAGGGTGATAGCGTTCGGCTCCTACAATGAGCAGTTCTTC.

The gene calls are TRBV9 and TRBJ2-7, with 7 bases identical to TRBD1. The CDR3 is 15 amino acids. The ends lost 4 bases at V and 4 bases at J; junction bases unmatched: 11. Looked up from germline, CDR1 is SGDLS and CDR2 is YYNGEE. In nucleotides, the CDR3 is TGTGCCAGCAGCCCTCGACAGGGATCGGCTTACGAGCAGTACTTC. This encodes CASSPRQGSAYEQYF. The whole variable domain, remainder taken from reference TRBV9 and TRBJ2-7, is DSGVTQTPKHLITATGQRVTLRCSPRSGDLSVYWYQQSLDQGLQFLIQYYNGEERAKGNILERFSAQQFPDLHSELNLSSLELGDSALYFCASSPRQGSAYEQYFGPGTRLTVT.

The chain employs TRBV27 and TRBJ2-7; tentatively, D is TRBD2 (6 bases). This CDR3 has 14 amino acids. CDR1 MNHEY and CDR2 SMNVEV come from the germline V gene (reference sequence). The V gene lost 2 bases and the J gene lost 4 bases, with 12 bases spanning the gap. CDR3 DNA: TGTGCCAGCAGTTTAGCGGCGGGACCTTACGAGCAGTACTTC. Translating gives CASSLAAGPYEQYF.

This rearrangement joins TRBV18 to TRBJ2-3; 11 bases match TRBD2. Germline V gene data show CDR1 as KGHSH and CDR2 as LQKENI. V trimming: 3 bases; J trimming: 2 bases; junction bases outside the gene matches: 10. The CDR3 loop spans 18 amino acids. The CDR3 DNA reads TGTGCCAGCTCACCGGTGTCTAGCGGGGGGACCTACACAGATACGCAGTATTTT. Residues: CASSPVSSGGTYTDTQYF.